What follows are 9 T cell receptor beta chains derived from one specimen sequenced in a study of monozygotic twins with inflammatory bowel disease. TCRdb re-called the 5' RACE reads and gives one entry per CDR3 protein, without DNA. The sample has 440,000 or so distinct CDR3 sequences. Sequencing was performed on blood. Source of these receptors: a human donor with ulcerative colitis or Crohn's disease, or a healthy co-twin of an affected twin (not recorded which).

This rearrangement joins TRBV7-3 to TRBJ2-7; TCRdb's D call of TRBD2 is untestable without DNA. CDR1 is SGHTA and CDR2 is FQGTGA in the germline V gene. This CDR3 region has 18 residues. The CDR3 loop is CASSPAFRAGGPSYEQYF.

The V gene is TRBV12-3 or TRBV12-4, the J gene TRBJ2-1; TCRdb proposes TRBD2, but this gene call is untestable without DNA. The CDR3 spans 16 residues. This CDR3 reads CASSPSGISSYNEQFF.

The rearrangement joins TRBV3-1 to TRBJ1-1. The germline V gene has CDR1 LGHDT and CDR2 YNNKEL (reference sequence). The CDR3 has 16 amino acids. The CDR3 is CASSQDFHSGGTEAFF.

This sequence joins TRBV27 and TRBJ1-2; TCRdb's assignment of TRBD1 cannot be checked, as there is no DNA. CDR3 length: 15 amino acids. Germline CDR1 is MNHEY and CDR2 is SMNVEV (reference sequence). This CDR3 reads CASSLVPAQNYGYTF.

The chain combines TRBV3-1 with TRBJ2-7; there is no DNA to check the TCRdb D call of TRBD2. This CDR3 is 16 amino acids long. Germline V CDR1 and CDR2: LGHDT, YNNKEL (reference sequence). The CDR3 loop is CASTEGTSGKSYEQYF.

The chain joins TRBV28 to TRBJ2-3; TCRdb designates TRBD1, a call that cannot be tested without DNA. This CDR3 region has 18 residues. Germline CDR1 and CDR2: MDHEN and SYDVKM. CDR3 loop: CASTYPHTGGTRTDTQYF.

The rearrangement links TRBV27 to TRBJ2-7. CDR3 length equals 13 residues. From germline, CDR1 is MNHEY and CDR2 SMNVEV (reference sequence). CDR3 protein: CASSLWQSYEQYF.

The genes are TRBV4-1 and TRBJ1-4; the TCRdb D gene call, TRBD1, has no DNA to confirm it. Germline V CDR1 and CDR2: MGHRA, YSYEKL. CDR3 size: 17 residues. CDR3 region: CASSPRTGIATNEKLFF.

The chain uses TRBV5-1 and TRBJ2-7; the TRBD1 assignment by TCRdb is unverifiable without DNA. CDR1 is SGHRS, CDR2 YFSETQ, per germline. The CDR3 has 15 amino acids. The CDR3 sequence is CASSYYGTGGNEQYF.